This passage covers 2 T cell receptor beta chains from one sample sequenced in a study of cytomegalovirus exposure and HLA in healthy donors. Vbeta (60) and Jbeta (13) primers were used in the PCR. Produced via immunoSEQ multiplex PCR; TCRdb's table is partial and in-frame only. Counted here are 140,000 or so clones, approximately 80% occurring once; the ten biggest clones make up 1.5% to 2%. The sequencing input was PBMCs. The source of these receptors is a man aged 35 to 55 in good health and CMV-seronegative.

This chain uses TRBV9 with TRBJ2-5; 11 bases map to TRBD2. This CDR3 has 16 amino acids. The V segment lost 4 bases and the J segment 3 bases; nucleotides outside the gene matches: 8. CDR1 is SGDLS, CDR2 YYNGEE, per germline. The CDR3 is CASSHQLAGGEETQYF. For the CDR3, the DNA is TGTGCCAGCAGCCATCAGCTAGCGGGGGGAGAAGAGACCCAGTACTTC.

The chain has TRBV6-1 and TRBJ2-2; D is perhaps TRBD2 (5 bases). CDR3 length: 18 amino acids. The V gene lost 1 base and the J gene lost 1 base, with 16 bases spanning the gap. Per germline, CDR1 MNHNS and CDR2 SASEGT. CDR3 amino acids: CASSEGLTDPRNTGELFF. CDR3 bases: TGTGCCAGCAGTGAAGGACTAACAGACCCCCGGAACACCGGGGAGCTGTTTTTT.